The 32 T cell receptor beta chains below were found in one sample sequenced in a study of blood T cell repertoires in COVID-19. Generated by immunoSEQ multiplex PCR, the TCRdb table keeps only in-frame clones and is missing some. The sample lists more than 150,000 clones, over 80% occurring once. Sequencing input: PBMCs or T cells enriched from blood (not recorded which). The receptors shown here come from a woman aged 60-75 years who had recovered from COVID-19.

The count of this clone is one. The chain couples TRBV28 to TRBJ1-2; unclear D gene. The CDR3 has 12 residues. The V gene lost 3 bases and the J gene lost 7 bases, with 9 bases spanning the gap. Germline loops: CDR1 MDHEN, CDR2 SYDVKM. Here the CDR3 DNA reads TGTGCCAGCAGTTTGACGGGGTTTGGCTACACCTTC. Translated: CASSLTGFGYTF.

This chain uses TRBV10-3 with TRBJ1-4; D is undetermined. Germline-derived CDR1 and CDR2 are ENHRY and SYGVKD. This CDR3 contains 14 residues. V lost 0 bases, J lost 3 bases, and 5 bases lay in between. The CDR3 DNA sequence: TGTGCCATCAGTGAGTCTGGAGCTAATGAAAAACTGTTTTTT. This gives the protein CAISESGANEKLFF.

The chain employs TRBV11-2 and TRBJ2-3; 9 positions match TRBD2. This CDR3 spans 16 amino acids. J lost 6 bases, V lost 2 bases, and 9 bases had no gene match. Germline CDR1 and CDR2: SGHAT and FQNNGV. CDR3 DNA: TGTGCCAGCAGCTTATTGCGGGGGGGCGTGAGGGATACGCAGTATTTT. It yields the protein CASSLLRGGVRDTQYF.

The chain is built from TRBV3-1 (or the pseudogene TRBV3-2) and TRBJ1-3; D is perhaps TRBD1 (5 bases). In germline, CDR1 is LGHDT, CDR2 YNNKEL (reference sequence). This CDR3 is built from 15 residues. V lost 7 bases to trimming and J lost 4 bases, with 17 bases between them. The DNA of the CDR3 is TGTGCCAGCACCGAAACGGGAGGGGTGGGAAACACCATATATTTT. This codes for CASTETGGVGNTIYF.

The rearrangement uses TRBV7-2 and TRBJ2-1; D is ambiguous. V was trimmed by 1 base and J by 9 bases, leaving 7 bases between them. CDR3 size: 12 residues. Germline V gives CDR1 SGHTA, CDR2 FQGNSA. The DNA for the CDR3 is TGTGCCAGCAGCTTAGTTAGCCCTGAGCAGTTCTTC. This translates into CASSLVSPEQFF.

The chain combines TRBV4-1 with TRBJ2-5; 10 bases agree with TRBD2. This CDR3 is 17 amino acids long. Trimming cost V 4 bases and J 5 bases; bases outside gene matches: 13. The germline gives CDR1 MGHRA, CDR2 YSYEKL. The CDR3, as DNA: TGCGCCAGCAGCCGTTGGGCCAGCGGGAGGGCCGGGGAGACCCAGTACTTC. It is translated as CASSRWASGRAGETQYF.

The gene calls are TRBV7-8 and TRBJ1-6; maybe TRBD1 (5 bases). Germline CDR1 and CDR2: SGHVS and FQNEAQ. This CDR3 has 15 amino acids. V shed 5 bases and J shed 6 bases, with 14 bases lying between them. The CDR3 is CASSVEGLRNSPLHF. CDR3 DNA: TGTGCCAGCAGCGTAGAGGGGTTGCGTAATTCACCCCTCCACTTT. Full variable domain (missing parts from reference TRBV7-8 and TRBJ1-6): GAGVSQSPRYKVAKRGQDVALRCDPISGHVSLFWYQQALGQGPEFLTYFQNEAQLDKSGLPSDRFFAERPEGSVSTLKIQRTQQEDSAVYLCASSVEGLRNSPLHFGNGTRLTVT.

This chain joins TRBV18 and TRBJ1-2; D is possibly TRBD1 (6 bases). V lost 4 bases, J lost 4 bases, and 16 bases lay in between. This CDR3 is 15 amino acids long. Germline CDR1 and CDR2: KGHSH and LQKENI. The CDR3 DNA reads as TGTGCCAGCTCACGCACAGGGATGGATCGCTATGGCTACACCTTC. The encoded protein is CASSRTGMDRYGYTF.

The CDR3 region is CASRDRGPEQYF. The CDR3 nucleotides are TGTGCCAGCAGGGACAGGGGGCCCGAGCAGTACTTC. The chain has TRBV2 and TRBJ2-7; TRBD1 aligns across 11 bases. CDR3 length: 12 residues. Germline loops: CDR1 SNHLY, CDR2 FYNNEI. The trim removed 6 bases at V and 6 bases at J, leaving 1 base unmatched.

The chain uses TRBV5-4 and TRBJ2-7; 9 bases match TRBD2. The CDR3 is 15 amino acids. The germline V gene has CDR1 SGHNT and CDR2 YYREEE (reference sequence). V was clipped by 4 bases and J by 6 bases; unmatched bases: 11. DNA of the CDR3: TGTGCCAGCAGCCGCGGCGGGGGGGCCGTCAGCGAGCAGTACTTC. It translates to CASSRGGGAVSEQYF. Full variable domain (rest looked up from reference TRBV5-4 and TRBJ2-7): ETGVTQSPTHLIKTRGQQVTLRCSSQSGHNTVSWYQQALGQGPQFIFQYYREEENGRGNFPPRFSGLQFPNYSSELNVNALELDDSALYLCASSRGGGAVSEQYFGPGTRLTVT.

The chain combines TRBV5-1 with TRBJ2-1; 11 bases map to TRBD2. Germline V lookup: CDR1 SGHRS, CDR2 YFSETQ. Trimming took 4 bases from V and 4 from J; bases not matched to a gene: 7. The CDR3 extends over 16 amino acids. The CDR3 spells CASSAWGTSGYNEQFF. The CDR3 nucleotides read TGCGCCAGCAGCGCTTGGGGGACTAGCGGATACAATGAGCAGTTCTTC. The whole variable domain, filled in from reference TRBV5-1 and TRBJ2-1, reads KAGVTQTPRYLIKTRGQQVTLSCSPISGHRSVSWYQQTPGQGLQFLFEYFSETQRNKGNFPGRFSGRQFSNSRSEMNVSTLELGDSALYLCASSAWGTSGYNEQFFGPGTRLTVL.

The V and J genes are TRBV20-1 and TRBJ1-4, with 7 bases aligning to TRBD1. CDR3 size: 15 residues. J lost 7 bases, V lost 3 bases, and 11 bases had no gene match. The germline CDR1 and CDR2 sequences are DFQATT and SNEGSKA (reference sequence). The CDR3: CSASFGTDRGEKLFF. DNA for the CDR3: TGCAGTGCTAGTTTCGGGACAGACCGTGGTGAAAAACTGTTTTTT.

This clone has more than one count but fewer than ten. The rearrangement links TRBV5-1 to TRBJ1-6; possible D gene TRBD1, 6 bases. The ends were cut back, 2 bases at V and 7 bases at J, with 16 bases in the middle. The CDR3 is 16 amino acids. Germline V CDR1 and CDR2: SGHRS, YFSETQ. The CDR3 nucleotides read TGCGCCAGCAGCTTCGGGCAGGGGACCAACAATTCACCCCTCCACTTT. Its protein is CASSFGQGTNNSPLHF.

The genes are TRBV12-3 or TRBV12-4 and TRBJ1-3; D remains ambiguous. The CDR3 is 11 residues long. V shed 1 base and J shed 11 bases, with 6 bases lying between them. CDR3: CASSLDSSIYF. The CDR3 DNA sequence: TGTGCCAGCAGTTTAGACAGCTCCATATATTTT.

This clone was picked up many times. The chain combines TRBV7-9 with TRBJ2-3, with 10 positions matching TRBD2. V shed 7 bases and J 5 bases; nucleotides not matched to a gene: 12. The length of the CDR3 is 16 residues. From germline, CDR1 is SEHNR and CDR2 FQNEAQ (reference sequence). The CDR3 nucleotides are TGTGCCAGCAACACCGATGCTAGCGGGAGAATAGATACGCAGTATTTT. This sequence encodes CASNTDASGRIDTQYF.

The genes are TRBV5-6 and TRBJ2-7; D may be TRBD2 (5 bases). Trimming removed 6 bases from V and 5 bases from J, with 18 bases in between. The germline V gene has CDR1 SGHDT and CDR2 YYEEEE. The CDR3 has 14 residues. CDR3 sequence reads: CASTWAGAWHEQYF. The CDR3 DNA reads TGTGCCAGCACCTGGGCGGGCGCGTGGCACGAGCAGTACTTC. Combining the CDR3 with reference TRBV5-6 and TRBJ2-7 gives the whole variable domain DAGVTQSPTHLIKTRGQQVTLRCSPKSGHDTVSWYQQALGQGPQFIFQYYEEEERQRGNFPDRFSGHQFPNYSSELNVNALLLGDSALYLCASTWAGAWHEQYFGPGTRLTVT.

The chain is built from TRBV7-8 and TRBJ1-5; 8 bases map to TRBD1. CDR3 length: 17 residues. V lost 5 bases to trimming and J lost 4 bases; unmatched junction nucleotides: 13. Germline V gene sequence: CDR1 SGHVS, CDR2 FQNEAQ. The CDR3 reads CASSQSPGQVPNQPQHF. The CDR3 DNA sequence: TGTGCCAGCAGCCAAAGTCCGGGACAGGTACCTAATCAGCCCCAGCATTTT.

The chain recombines TRBV29-1 with TRBJ2-3; D is perhaps TRBD1 (6 bases). The CDR3 loop spans 13 amino acids. Germline CDR1 is SQVTM and CDR2 is ANQGSEA. Deletions cut 2 bases from V and 2 bases from J, with 8 bases between. The CDR3 here is CSVERGSTDTQYF. The CDR3 nucleotides are TGCAGCGTTGAAAGGGGGTCCACAGATACGCAGTATTTT.

This clone was picked up a small number of times. This chain uses TRBV7-9 with TRBJ2-5; 7 nucleotides align to TRBD2. Germline CDR1 and CDR2: SEHNR and FQNEAQ (reference sequence). This CDR3 spans 15 amino acids. Trimming took 3 bases from V and 2 from J; bases not matched to a gene: 6. CDR3 bases: TGTGCCAGCAGCTTGGGGAGGGGAGTACAAGAGACCCAGTACTTC. It yields the protein CASSLGRGVQETQYF.

The chain is built from TRBV19 and TRBJ1-1, with a tentative D call TRBD1 (5 bases). This CDR3 comprises 16 residues. Trimming left V 3 bases short and J 0 bases short, with 14 bases between. The germline CDR1 and CDR2 sequences are LNHDA and SQIVND (reference sequence). CDR3 protein: CASSIVGRWMNTEAFF. The CDR3 region has the DNA TGTGCCAGTAGTATTGTGGGGCGCTGGATGAACACTGAAGCTTTCTTT.

The rearrangement links TRBV5-8 to TRBJ1-3; perhaps TRBD1 as D (6 bases). Deletions cut 4 bases from V and 9 bases from J, with 11 bases between. Germline assignment: CDR1 SGHTS and CDR2 YDEGEE. This CDR3 has 12 amino acids. CDR3 bases: TGTGCCAGCAGCCTGACAGGAGCCACCATATATTTT. This sequence encodes CASSLTGATIYF.

This clone was seen a few times. The chain uses TRBV28 and TRBJ1-4; possibly TRBD1 for D (5 bases). The CDR3 is made up of 14 amino acids. The V and J ends lost 4 bases and 3 bases respectively, with 9 bases between them. Germline CDR1 and CDR2: MDHEN and SYDVKM. The DNA of the CDR3 is TGTGCCAGCAGTTCCGGGACTTCTAATGAAAAACTGTTTTTT. Translation gives CASSSGTSNEKLFF. The entire variable domain, with the rest obtained from reference TRBV28 and TRBJ1-4, is as follows: DVKVTQSSRYLVKRTGEKVFLECVQDMDHENMFWYRQDPGLGLRLIYFSYDVKMKEKGDIPEGYSVSREKKERFSLILESASTNQTSMYLCASSSGTSNEKLFFGSGTQLSVL.

This clone appeared a single time. The chain combines TRBV3-1 (or the pseudogene TRBV3-2) with TRBJ2-7; TRBD1 matches 7 bases. Germline lookup yields CDR1 LGHDT and CDR2 YNNKEL (reference sequence). Trimming cost V 4 bases and J 6 bases; bases outside gene matches: 9. The CDR3 is 14 residues long. CDR3 sequence reads: CASSLRTGPSEQYF. The CDR3 DNA reads TGTGCCAGCAGCCTACGGACAGGCCCCTCCGAGCAGTACTTC.

The chain carries TRBV9 and TRBJ2-1; maybe TRBD1 (5 bases). Per germline, CDR1 SGDLS and CDR2 YYNGEE. Trimming cost V 3 bases and J 0 bases, with 13 bases left between them. The CDR3 is made up of 16 amino acids. CDR3 residues: CASSAGSGNSYNEQFF. DNA for the CDR3: TGTGCCAGCAGCGCGGGCTCAGGGAACTCCTACAATGAGCAGTTCTTC.

The rearrangement joins TRBV4-1 to TRBJ2-1; 12 positions agree with TRBD2. The length of the CDR3 is 18 residues. The V segment lost 3 bases and the J segment 0 bases; nucleotides outside the gene matches: 6. Germline V gene data show CDR1 as MGHRA and CDR2 as YSYEKL. The CDR3 DNA follows: TGCGCCAGCAGCCACCGGACTAGCGGGGTGGGCTCCTACAATGAGCAGTTCTTC. This gives the protein CASSHRTSGVGSYNEQFF.

This chain joins TRBV6-5 and TRBJ1-2; possibly TRBD1 for D (5 bases). CDR3 length equals 16 residues. Germline CDR1 and CDR2: MNHEY and SVGAGI. Trimming shortened V by 0 bases and J by 4 bases, and 15 bases separated the two germline ends. CDR3 DNA sequence: TGTGCCAGCAGTTACTCTTCGATCGAACAGGCCTATGGCTACACCTTC. Protein sequence: CASSYSSIEQAYGYTF.

The V and J genes are TRBV13 and TRBJ1-1; D is possibly TRBD1 (5 bases). V lost 4 bases and J lost 3, with 18 bases in between. The germline CDR1 and CDR2 sequences are PRHDT and FYEKMQ (reference sequence). This CDR3 is 16 amino acids long. The CDR3 DNA follows: TGTGCCAGCAGCTCGAGACCCGCACAGGTAGACACTGAAGCTTTCTTT. Protein product: CASSSRPAQVDTEAFF.

This chain connects TRBV28 to TRBJ1-5; TRBD1 matches at 9 bases. J was trimmed by 8 bases and V by 4 bases; bases with no gene match: 9. CDR1 MDHEN and CDR2 SYDVKM come from the germline V gene. The CDR3 has 15 residues. The CDR3 nucleotides are TGTGCCAGCAGTTCCGGGACAGGGTGGGGTAAGCCCCAGCATTTT. Translation gives CASSSGTGWGKPQHF.

This rearrangement joins TRBV7-9 to TRBJ1-1; no definite D call. The germline V gene has CDR1 SEHNR and CDR2 FQNEAQ (reference sequence). V lost 2 bases and J lost 11, with 15 bases in between. The CDR3 is made up of 13 amino acids. CDR3 residues: CASSLPEGLVAFF. In DNA form, the CDR3 reads TGTGCCAGCAGCTTACCTGAGGGCTTAGTGGCTTTCTTT.

This rearrangement joins TRBV14 to TRBJ1-1; TRBD1 matches at 7 bases. The CDR3 spans 23 residues. The V gene's germline CDR1 is SGHDN and CDR2 FVKESK. V trimming: 1 base; J trimming: 0 bases; junction bases outside the gene matches: 26. CDR3: CASSQANRGTVPEWVRMNTEAFF. The CDR3, as DNA: TGTGCCAGCAGCCAAGCAAATCGTGGGACAGTCCCGGAATGGGTGCGCATGAACACTGAAGCTTTCTTT.

The J gene is TRBJ1-3, the V gene TRBV6-6; D ambiguous. The V and J ends lost 8 bases and 4 bases respectively, with 15 bases between them. The CDR3 loop spans 14 amino acids. Germline V gene sequence: CDR1 MNHNY, CDR2 SVGAGI (reference sequence). The CDR3 loop reads CASVLVSGGNTIYF. CDR3 nucleotides: TGTGCCAGCGTGCTAGTATCGGGAGGAAACACCATATATTTT.

The rearrangement uses TRBV3-1 (or the pseudogene TRBV3-2) and TRBJ2-1; 7 bases map to TRBD2. The CDR3 totals 15 residues. The V and J ends lost 0 bases and 3 bases, in that order; junction bases with no gene match: 2. Germline V CDR1 and CDR2: LGHDT, YNNKEL (reference sequence). Here the CDR3 reads CASSQEPSGYNEQFF. CDR3 DNA: TGTGCCAGCAGCCAAGAGCCTAGCGGCTACAATGAGCAGTTCTTC.